This section outlines one T cell receptor (beta chain) sequence together with its context. Judged by its sample share, this clonotype qualifies as medium-sized (0.01 to 0.1%). The antigen it binds to is not known. Base-call qualities are not available, and no considerably larger clone is one nucleotide away. The sample comes from a study of prognosis after radiotherapy for stage I lung cancer (dated by TCRdb to the early 2020s). A note on the overall study: Between early 2018 and early 2019, around 19 patients with stage I NSCLC were enrolled in Nanjing, China. Among the enrolled patients, 14 to 15 had newly diagnosed primary stage I lung tumors, while a few had oligometastatic NSCLC following surgical resection of the primary tumor. On tumor histology, twelve patients had adenocarcinoma and more than 5 had squamous cell carcinoma. Every patient was regarded as medically inoperable, because of comorbidities in about a dozen cases and refusal of surgery in several cases. The cohort included about a dozen men and over 5 women, with a median age of roughly 74 years and a range of roughly 53 to 90 years. SBRT was delivered in 3 to 5 fractions with a biologically effective dose of at least 100 Gy, and image-guided IMRT or VMAT was used for delivery. Peripheral blood TCR beta repertoires were profiled in stage I NSCLC patients before and after stereotactic body radiotherapy, and the study then linked these repertoires to distant failure. For each of the 20 or so patients, one blood sample was taken before SBRT and one after, so the study sequenced some 38 samples in total. Concurrent therapy was not administered to any patient alongside SBRT. About 20% of the 19 patients developed distant metastases after SBRT, at a median of approximately 7 months; the other 15 showed no significant progression. Study-level results and caveats: No adjustment for multiple comparisons was applied to any of the reported P values. Limitations of the study included a small cohort and short follow-up, and the study findings need independent validation. Post-SBRT Shannon entropy and its change from baseline were lower in patients who developed distant metastases; baseline Shannon entropy was not associated with metastases. TRBV and TRBJ usage frequencies reportedly varied with metastasis status, involving two V genes at baseline and 9 or 10 V and two J genes after SBRT. After SBRT, the count of unique TCR clones dropped from a median of approximately 10,000 beforehand to some 7,000 afterward (Wilcoxon paired P=0.011). Whether the expanded TCR clones were tumor-specific was not determined.

The TCR beta CDR3 region was amplified from genomic DNA by two rounds of multiplex PCR. In the first PCR round, primers specific to each TRBV and TRBJ gene were used, and the primer sequences were filed in Chinese patent CN105087789A. The second PCR round used universal primers. The Roche High Pure PCR Template Preparation Kit was used to extract genomic DNA from frozen PBMCs. Libraries were sequenced paired-end with 151 bp reads on an Illumina HiSeq 3000. The paper's data handling went like this. CutAdapt was used to discard raw reads that did not contain the multiplex PCR primer sequences. PEAR was used to merge high-quality paired reads into contigs. TRB V, D and J gene segments were assigned to each contig with MiXCR by alignment to reference sequences. CDR3 sequences were clustered by base quality and sequence similarity to remove sequencing errors. Shannon entropy, normalized by the natural log of the productive TCR sequence number, served as the measure of diversity. Clonality was defined as one minus Shannon entropy divided by the natural log of the number of unique clonotypes. Using the Youden index from ROC curves, the researchers picked the repertoire-metric cut-offs for progression-free survival, and all analyses were carried out in R 3.5.3. TCRdb itself trimmed the public reads at Q25 with fastp, ran MiXCR and retained productive beta chains. When rows share a CDR3 protein, they turn into one entry using the most common DNA and genes. TCRdb assigned the V and J calls; the authors' analysis was not used. Across this sample there are about 12,000 distinct CDR3 sequences, with roughly 54% seen only once. Of the sample, around 20% is held by the ten largest clones.

All patients had node-negative disease on CT and PET/CT, and none had a history of other malignancies or prior chemotherapy or radiotherapy. Around 5.5 milliliters of peripheral venous blood were drawn into EDTA tubes at each of two time points. Ficoll-Paque Plus density-gradient centrifugation was used to isolate PBMCs. Right after collection, samples were placed at -80 degrees C and kept there until analysis. V sheds 2 bases and J sheds 1 base, leaving 6 bases between their ends. From the germline V gene, CDR1 is SGHAT and CDR2 is FQNNGV. Including cysteine and phenylalanine, the CDR3 has 14 amino acids. The sequence is cut down to CDR3 DNA, 42 bases in frame from base 1.

Sequencing used PBMCs, obtained before or after stereotactic body radiation therapy (not recorded which). This receptor chain uses TRBV11-2 and TRBJ1-3; the D gene is perhaps TRBD1, from 6 matching bases. The receptor was derived from a donor aged 50 or older with non-small cell lung cancer. The CDR3 protein sequence reads: CASSLQGSGNTIYF. In nucleotide form, the sequence is TGTGCCAGCAGCTTACAGGGGTCTGGAAACACCATATATTTT.